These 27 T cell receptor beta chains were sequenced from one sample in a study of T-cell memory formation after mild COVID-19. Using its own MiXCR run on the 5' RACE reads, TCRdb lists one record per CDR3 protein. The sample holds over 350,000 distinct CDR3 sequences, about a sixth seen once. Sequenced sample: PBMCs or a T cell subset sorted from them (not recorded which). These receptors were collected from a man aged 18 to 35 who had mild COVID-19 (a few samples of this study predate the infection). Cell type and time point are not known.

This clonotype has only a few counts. As DNA, the CDR3 is TGTGCCAGCAGTTTCGGGACAGGGGAAGAAAAACTGTTTTTT. Its translation: CASSFGTGEEKLFF. V is TRBV12-3 or TRBV12-4 and J is TRBJ1-4; 10 bases agree with TRBD1. Germline trimming cut 3 bases from V and 8 bases from J; bases unmatched to any gene: 3. The CDR3 loop spans 14 amino acids.

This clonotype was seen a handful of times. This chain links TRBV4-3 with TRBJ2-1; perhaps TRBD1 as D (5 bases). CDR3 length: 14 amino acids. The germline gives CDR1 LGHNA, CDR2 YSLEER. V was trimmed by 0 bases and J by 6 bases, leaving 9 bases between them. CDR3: CASSQEWGSNEQFF. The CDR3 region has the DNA TGCGCCAGCAGCCAAGAATGGGGCTCCAATGAGCAGTTCTTC.

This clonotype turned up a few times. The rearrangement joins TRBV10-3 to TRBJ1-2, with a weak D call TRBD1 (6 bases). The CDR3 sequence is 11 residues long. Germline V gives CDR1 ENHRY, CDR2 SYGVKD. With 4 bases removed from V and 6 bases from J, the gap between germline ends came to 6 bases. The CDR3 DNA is TGTGCCATCAGTGCAGGGGATGGCTACACCTTC. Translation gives CAISAGDGYTF.

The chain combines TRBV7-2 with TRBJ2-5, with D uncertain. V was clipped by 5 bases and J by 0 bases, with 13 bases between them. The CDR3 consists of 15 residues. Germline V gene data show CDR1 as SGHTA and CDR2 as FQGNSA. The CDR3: CASSQGLLYQETQYF. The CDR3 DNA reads TGTGCCAGCAGCCAAGGCCTCCTGTACCAAGAGACCCAGTACTTC. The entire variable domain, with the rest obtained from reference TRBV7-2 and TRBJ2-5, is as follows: GAGVSQSPSNKVTEKGKDVELRCDPISGHTALYWYRQSLGQGLEFLIYFQGNSAPDKSGLPSDRFSAERTGGSVSTLTIQRTQQEDSAVYLCASSQGLLYQETQYFGPGTRLLVL.

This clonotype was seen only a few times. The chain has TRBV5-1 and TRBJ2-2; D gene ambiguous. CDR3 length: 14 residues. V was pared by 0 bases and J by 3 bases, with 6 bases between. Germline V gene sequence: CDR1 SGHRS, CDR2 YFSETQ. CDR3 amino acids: CASSLETHTGELFF. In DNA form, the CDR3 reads TGCGCCAGCAGCTTGGAGACGCACACCGGGGAGCTGTTTTTT.

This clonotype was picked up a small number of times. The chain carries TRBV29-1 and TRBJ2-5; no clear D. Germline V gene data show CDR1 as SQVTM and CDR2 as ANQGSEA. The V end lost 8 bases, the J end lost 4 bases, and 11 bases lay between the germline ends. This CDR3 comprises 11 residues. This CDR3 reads CSPRLGETQYF. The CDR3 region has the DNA TGCAGCCCTAGACTGGGAGAGACCCAGTACTTC. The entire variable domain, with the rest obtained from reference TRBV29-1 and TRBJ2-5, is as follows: SAVISQKPSRDICQRGTSLTIQCQVDSQVTMMFWYRQQPGQSLTLIATANQGSEATYESGFVIDKFPISRPNLTFSTLTVSNMSPEDSSIYLCSPRLGETQYFGPGTRLLVL.

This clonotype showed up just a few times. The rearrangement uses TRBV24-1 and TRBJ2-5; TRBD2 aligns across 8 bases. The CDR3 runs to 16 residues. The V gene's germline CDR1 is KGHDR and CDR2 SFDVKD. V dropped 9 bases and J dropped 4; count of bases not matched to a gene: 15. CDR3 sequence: CATGGSGPSGLETQYF. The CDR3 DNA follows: TGTGCCACCGGAGGCAGTGGTCCTAGCGGGTTAGAGACCCAGTACTTC.

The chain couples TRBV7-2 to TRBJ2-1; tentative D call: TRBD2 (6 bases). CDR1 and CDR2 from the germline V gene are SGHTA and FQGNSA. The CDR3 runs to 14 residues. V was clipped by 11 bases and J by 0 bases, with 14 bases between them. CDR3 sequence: CASGGTFSYNEQFF. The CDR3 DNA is TGTGCCTCCGGGGGAACCTTCTCCTACAATGAGCAGTTCTTC.

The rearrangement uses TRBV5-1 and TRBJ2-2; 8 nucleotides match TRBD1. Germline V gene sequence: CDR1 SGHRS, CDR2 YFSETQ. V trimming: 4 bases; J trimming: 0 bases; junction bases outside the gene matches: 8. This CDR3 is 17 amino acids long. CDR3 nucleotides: TGCGCCAGCAGCAGCGGACAGGGCTTATCGAACACCGGGGAGCTGTTTTTT. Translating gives CASSSGQGLSNTGELFF.

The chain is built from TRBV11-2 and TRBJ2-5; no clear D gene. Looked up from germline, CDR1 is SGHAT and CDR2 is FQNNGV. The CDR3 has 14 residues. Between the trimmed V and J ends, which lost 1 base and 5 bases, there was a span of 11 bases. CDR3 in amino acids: CASSLALGMETQYF. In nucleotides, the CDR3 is TGTGCCAGCAGCTTAGCTCTGGGGATGGAGACCCAGTACTTC.

CDR3 residues: CASRISGGLQPQHF. CDR3 sequence (DNA): TGTGCCAGCAGAATTTCAGGGGGCCTTCAGCCCCAGCATTTT. The J gene is TRBJ1-5, the V gene TRBV7-2, with 8 positions matching TRBD1. The CDR3 is 14 residues long. Trimming at V came to 6 bases and at J to 6 bases, leaving 7 bases not matched to a gene. Germline V lookup: CDR1 SGHTA, CDR2 FQGNSA. Variable domain in full (rest from reference TRBV7-2 and TRBJ1-5): GAGVSQSPSNKVTEKGKDVELRCDPISGHTALYWYRQSLGQGLEFLIYFQGNSAPDKSGLPSDRFSAERTGGSVSTLTIQRTQQEDSAVYLCASRISGGLQPQHFGDGTRLSIL.

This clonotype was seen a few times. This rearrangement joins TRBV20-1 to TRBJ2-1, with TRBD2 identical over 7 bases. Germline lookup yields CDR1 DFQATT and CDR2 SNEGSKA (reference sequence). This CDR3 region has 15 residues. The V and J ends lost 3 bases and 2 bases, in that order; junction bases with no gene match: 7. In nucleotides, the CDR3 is TGCAGTGCTAGTACCCGGGGAGGGACCTACAATGAGCAGTTCTTC. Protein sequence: CSASTRGGTYNEQFF.

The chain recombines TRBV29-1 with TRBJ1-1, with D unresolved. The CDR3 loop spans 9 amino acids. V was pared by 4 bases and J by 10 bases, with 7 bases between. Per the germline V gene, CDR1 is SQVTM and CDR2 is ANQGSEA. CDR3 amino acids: CSVGVSAFF. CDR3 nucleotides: TGCAGCGTTGGGGTTTCAGCTTTCTTT.

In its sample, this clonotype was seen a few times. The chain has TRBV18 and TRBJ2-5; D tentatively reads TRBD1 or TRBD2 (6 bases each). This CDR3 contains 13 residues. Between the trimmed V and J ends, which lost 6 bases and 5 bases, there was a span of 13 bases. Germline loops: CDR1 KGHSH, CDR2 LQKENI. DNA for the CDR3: TGTGCCAGCTCTGACGGGGGCGGTGAGACCCAGTACTTC. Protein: CASSDGGGETQYF.

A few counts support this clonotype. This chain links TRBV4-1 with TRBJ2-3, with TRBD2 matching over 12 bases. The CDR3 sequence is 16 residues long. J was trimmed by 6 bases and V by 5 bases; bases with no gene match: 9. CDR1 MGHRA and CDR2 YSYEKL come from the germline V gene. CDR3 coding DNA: TGCGCCAGCAGCAAGACTAGCGGGGGCCCTCGGGATACGCAGTATTTT. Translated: CASSKTSGGPRDTQYF.

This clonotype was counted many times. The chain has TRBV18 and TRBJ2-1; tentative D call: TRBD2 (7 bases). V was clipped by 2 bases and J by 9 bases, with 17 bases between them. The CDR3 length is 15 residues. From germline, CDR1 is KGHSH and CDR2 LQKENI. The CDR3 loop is CASSPLGGGQVEQFF. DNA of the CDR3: TGTGCCAGCTCACCATTGGGGGGGGGCCAGGTTGAGCAGTTCTTC.

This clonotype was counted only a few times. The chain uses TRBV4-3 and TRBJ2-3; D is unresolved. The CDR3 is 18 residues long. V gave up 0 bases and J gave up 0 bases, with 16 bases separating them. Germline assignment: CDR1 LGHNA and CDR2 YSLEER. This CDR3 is CASSQDWPSVRSTDTQYF. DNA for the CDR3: TGCGCCAGCAGCCAAGATTGGCCTTCAGTCCGTAGCACAGATACGCAGTATTTT.

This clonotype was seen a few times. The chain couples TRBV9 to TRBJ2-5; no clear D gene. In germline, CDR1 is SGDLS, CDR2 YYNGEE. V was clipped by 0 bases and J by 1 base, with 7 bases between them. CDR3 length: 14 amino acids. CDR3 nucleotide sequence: TGTGCCAGCAGCGTAGAAGGGCGCCAAGAGACCCAGTACTTC. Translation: CASSVEGRQETQYF.

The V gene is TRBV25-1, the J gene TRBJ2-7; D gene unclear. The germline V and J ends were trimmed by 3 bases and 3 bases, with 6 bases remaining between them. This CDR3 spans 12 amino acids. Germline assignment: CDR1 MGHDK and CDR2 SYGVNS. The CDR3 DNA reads TGTGCCAGCAGTGACCCGAGCTACGAGCAGTACTTC. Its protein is CASSDPSYEQYF.

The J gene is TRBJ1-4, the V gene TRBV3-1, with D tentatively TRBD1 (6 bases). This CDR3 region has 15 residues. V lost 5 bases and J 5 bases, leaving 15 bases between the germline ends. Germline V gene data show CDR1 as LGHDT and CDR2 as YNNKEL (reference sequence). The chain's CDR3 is CASSSRRTGNEKLFF. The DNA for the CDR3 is TGTGCCAGCAGCTCAAGACGCACAGGGAATGAAAAACTGTTTTTT. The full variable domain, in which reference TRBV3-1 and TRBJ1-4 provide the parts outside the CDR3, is DTAVSQTPKYLVTQMGNDKSIKCEQNLGHDTMYWYKQDSKKFLKIMFSYNNKELIINETVPNRFSPKSPDKAHLNLHINSLELGDSAVYFCASSSRRTGNEKLFFGSGTQLSVL.

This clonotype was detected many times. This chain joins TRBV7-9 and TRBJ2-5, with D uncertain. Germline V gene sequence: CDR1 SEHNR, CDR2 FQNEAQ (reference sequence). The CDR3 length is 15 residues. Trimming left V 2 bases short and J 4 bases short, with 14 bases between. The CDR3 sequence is CASSLRGSIGETQYF. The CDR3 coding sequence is TGTGCCAGCAGCTTACGCGGTAGCATCGGAGAGACCCAGTACTTC.

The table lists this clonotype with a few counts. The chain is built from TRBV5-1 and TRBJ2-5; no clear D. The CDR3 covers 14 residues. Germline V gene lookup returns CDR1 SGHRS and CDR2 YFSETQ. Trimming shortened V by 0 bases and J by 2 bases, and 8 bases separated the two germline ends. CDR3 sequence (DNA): TGCGCCAGCAGCTTGGGGGTGGTACAAGAGACCCAGTACTTC. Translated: CASSLGVVQETQYF.

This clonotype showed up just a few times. The CDR3 bases are TGCGCCAGCAGCTTGGGCAGCTACTCTGGAAACACCATATATTTT. It specifies CASSLGSYSGNTIYF. The rearrangement joins TRBV5-1 to TRBJ1-3; no firm D call. With 0 bases removed from V and 0 bases from J, the gap between germline ends came to 7 bases. This CDR3 contains 15 residues. Germline V gene lookup returns CDR1 SGHRS and CDR2 YFSETQ.

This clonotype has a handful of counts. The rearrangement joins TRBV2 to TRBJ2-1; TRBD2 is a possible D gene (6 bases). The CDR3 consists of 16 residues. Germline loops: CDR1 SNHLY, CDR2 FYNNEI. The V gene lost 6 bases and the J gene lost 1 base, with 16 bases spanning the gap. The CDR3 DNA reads TGTGCCAGCAGAAGTGGGGAGGTGGCTTCCTACAATGAGCAGTTCTTC. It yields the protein CASRSGEVASYNEQFF.

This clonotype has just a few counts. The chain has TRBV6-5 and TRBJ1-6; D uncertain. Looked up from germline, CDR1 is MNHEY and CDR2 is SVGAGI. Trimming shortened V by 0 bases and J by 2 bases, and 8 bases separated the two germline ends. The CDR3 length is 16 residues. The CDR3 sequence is CASSYSPRAYNSPLHF. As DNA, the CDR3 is TGTGCCAGCAGTTACTCTCCAAGGGCCTATAATTCACCCCTCCACTTT.

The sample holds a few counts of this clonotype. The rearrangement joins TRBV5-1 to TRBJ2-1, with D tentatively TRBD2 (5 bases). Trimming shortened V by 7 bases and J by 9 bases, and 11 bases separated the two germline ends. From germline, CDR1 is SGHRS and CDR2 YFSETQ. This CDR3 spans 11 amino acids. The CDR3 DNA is TGCGCCAGCCAAGTCCGGGGTGAGCAGTTCTTC. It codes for CASQVRGEQFF.

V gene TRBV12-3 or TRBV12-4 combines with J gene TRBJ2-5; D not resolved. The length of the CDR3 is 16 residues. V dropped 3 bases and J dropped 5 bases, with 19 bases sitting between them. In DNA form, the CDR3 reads TGTGCCAGCAGTTTGCGAGGAGCAGTGGGTCGGGAGACCCAGTACTTC. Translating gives CASSLRGAVGRETQYF.